Following are 28 T cell receptor beta chains from one sample sequenced in a study of beta chain features in type 1 diabetes. The sequenced template was cDNA made from the entire isolated RNA. Data came from immunoSEQ multiplex PCR; TCRdb stores just in-frame clones and leaves some out. The table shows 240,000 or so clones, with about 30% occurring only once. The sample taken for sequencing was central memory CD4+ T cells from blood. These receptors were taken from a man aged 25 to 45 in good health.

Comments on this clone: The identical CDR3 is also encoded by other nucleotide sequences in the sample. The V call is TRBV14, the J call TRBJ2-5; no clear D gene. The length of the CDR3 is 12 residues. V was trimmed by 0 bases and J by 6 bases, leaving 5 bases between them. Per the germline V gene, CDR1 is SGHDN and CDR2 is FVKESK. The CDR3 coding sequence is TGTGCCAGCAGCCAAGACAGGCAGACCCAGTACTTC. This translates into CASSQDRQTQYF.

A few counts support this clone. This chain uses TRBV4-3 with TRBJ2-1, with D tentatively TRBD2 (5 bases). The CDR3 spans 14 residues. Germline values: CDR1 LGHNA, CDR2 YSLEER. The germline V and J ends were trimmed by 3 bases and 5 bases, with 11 bases remaining between them. In nucleotides, the CDR3 is TGCGCCAGCAGCCACGGCGGTAGCGACAATGAGCAGTTCTTC. This encodes CASSHGGSDNEQFF.

A single count supports this clone. The chain links TRBV5-1 to TRBJ2-3; no definite D call. Germline lookup yields CDR1 SGHRS and CDR2 YFSETQ. The CDR3 is 12 residues long. With 2 bases removed from V and 6 bases from J, the gap between germline ends came to 7 bases. CDR3 sequence (DNA): TGCGCCAGCAGCTTAAACGGTGATACGCAGTATTTT. Translating gives CASSLNGDTQYF.

This clone came up a few times. The chain combines TRBV2 with TRBJ1-1; no definite D call. This CDR3 comprises 11 residues. Germline values: CDR1 SNHLY, CDR2 FYNNEI. V dropped 9 bases and J dropped 11 bases, with 16 bases sitting between them. The CDR3 DNA sequence: TGTGCCAGGACGTCGGCAACAGACGCTTTCTTT. Protein sequence: CARTSATDAFF.

V is TRBV2 and J is TRBJ2-1, with D perhaps matching TRBD1 (5 bases). The germline gives CDR1 SNHLY, CDR2 FYNNEI. Trimming removed 9 bases from V and 8 bases from J, with 17 bases in between. This CDR3 is built from 13 residues. In DNA form, the CDR3 reads TGTGCCAGTCAAGAAGGGGAAGTATATGAGCAGTTCTTC. It specifies CASQEGEVYEQFF.

This clone was seen a handful of times. V usage is TRBV5-1 and J usage is TRBJ2-1, with D maybe TRBD1 (5 bases). Germline lookup yields CDR1 SGHRS and CDR2 YFSETQ. V lost 6 bases, J lost 5 bases, and 15 bases lay in between. The length of the CDR3 is 14 residues. The CDR3 sequence: CASTLSRANNEQFF. For the CDR3, the DNA is TGCGCCAGCACGTTGTCCAGGGCAAACAATGAGCAGTTCTTC.

This chain connects TRBV11-2 to TRBJ2-4; D gene uncertain. V was clipped by 3 bases and J by 8 bases, with 8 bases between them. The V gene's germline CDR1 is SGHAT and CDR2 FQNNGV. The CDR3 is 12 amino acids. The CDR3, as DNA: TGTGCCAGCAGCTTTTCCCTAGACATTCAGTACTTC. Translated, it gives CASSFSLDIQYF.

The chain is built from TRBV2 and TRBJ1-2; TRBD1 agrees at 9 bases. This CDR3 contains 11 residues. CDR1 and CDR2 (germline): SNHLY, FYNNEI. J gave up 13 bases and V 6 bases, and 6 bases lay outside the gene matches. Written as DNA, the CDR3 is TGTGCCAGCAGGGCCGGGACAGGGACCACCTTC. It translates to CASRAGTGTTF. Complete variable domain (other parts from reference TRBV2 and TRBJ1-2): EPEVTQTPSHQVTQMGQEVILRCVPISNHLYFYWYRQILGQKVEFLVSFYNNEISEKSEIFDDQFSVERPDGSNFTLKIRSTKLEDSAMYFCASRAGTGTTFGSGTRLTVV.

The rearrangement joins TRBV5-6 to TRBJ2-3; a possible D gene is TRBD1 (6 bases). The CDR3 contains 14 residues. Trimming shortened V by 4 bases and J by 4 bases, and 13 bases separated the two germline ends. Looked up from germline, CDR1 is SGHDT and CDR2 is YYEEEE. The CDR3 here is CASSTPRGADTQYF. CDR3 DNA sequence: TGTGCCAGCAGCACCCCCAGGGGAGCAGATACGCAGTATTTT. The whole variable domain, remainder taken from reference TRBV5-6 and TRBJ2-3, is DAGVTQSPTHLIKTRGQQVTLRCSPKSGHDTVSWYQQALGQGPQFIFQYYEEEERQRGNFPDRFSGHQFPNYSSELNVNALLLGDSALYLCASSTPRGADTQYFGPGTRLTVL.

This clone showed up just a few times. The J gene is TRBJ1-2, the V gene TRBV9; D gene ambiguous. The CDR3 runs to 12 residues. Germline V gene lookup returns CDR1 SGDLS and CDR2 YYNGEE. The ends were cut back, 6 bases at V and 1 base at J, with 7 bases in the middle. The CDR3: CASTSGNYGYTF. DNA of the CDR3: TGTGCCAGCACCTCGGGTAACTATGGCTACACCTTC.

The chain carries TRBV6-1 and TRBJ2-1; perhaps D is TRBD1 or TRBD2 (6 bases each). CDR3 size: 15 residues. Germline CDR1 MNHNS, CDR2 SASEGT. V lost 7 bases and J lost 5, with 18 bases in between. The CDR3 bases are TGTGCCAGCACCCACGGTGGGGGGCTGAACAATGAGCAGTTCTTC. Its translation: CASTHGGGLNNEQFF.

With regard to this clone: Additional DNA sequences in this sample encode the identical CDR3. The chain joins TRBV18 to TRBJ2-3; D call uncertain. Trimming took 3 bases from V and 3 from J, leaving 7 bases between them. The CDR3 spans 13 residues. CDR1 is KGHSH and CDR2 is LQKENI in the germline V gene. CDR3 region: CASSPRLTDTQYF. CDR3 DNA sequence: TGTGCCAGCTCACCTCGACTGACAGATACGCAGTATTTT.

The chain has TRBV4-3 and TRBJ2-5, with a tentative D call TRBD1 (5 bases). CDR3 length: 16 residues. V gave up 0 bases and J gave up 5 bases, with 16 bases separating them. Germline loops: CDR1 LGHNA, CDR2 YSLEER. The DNA for the CDR3 is TGCGCCAGCAGCCAAGATAGGTCCAGGGCGAAGGAGACCCAGTACTTC. Translated: CASSQDRSRAKETQYF.

The chain has TRBV19 and TRBJ1-6; D remains unclear. Per the germline V gene, CDR1 is LNHDA and CDR2 is SQIVND (reference sequence). This CDR3 has 13 amino acids. V lost 4 bases and J lost 7, with 8 bases in between. CDR3 sequence reads: CASSSRENSPLHF. CDR3 coding DNA: TGTGCCAGTAGTAGCCGGGAAAATTCACCCCTCCACTTT.

This clone was counted ten times or more. The V call is TRBV5-1, the J call TRBJ2-1, with 7 bases matching TRBD1. Unmatched junction bases numbered 6, after V lost 4 bases and J lost 5 bases. Germline V gene lookup returns CDR1 SGHRS and CDR2 YFSETQ. The CDR3 extends over 14 amino acids. The DNA for the CDR3 is TGCGCCAGCAGCGACATACAGGGGAACAATGAGCAGTTCTTC. Translation: CASSDIQGNNEQFF.

V gene TRBV15 combines with J gene TRBJ2-1, with a possible D match to TRBD2 (6 bases). The CDR3 sequence is 16 residues long. Germline V CDR1 and CDR2: LNHNV, YYDKDF (reference sequence). V lost 1 base, J lost 4 bases, and 14 bases lay in between. The CDR3 DNA reads TGTGCCACCAGCAGAGTTGGGGGGTCAGTTTACAATGAGCAGTTCTTC. Translation gives CATSRVGGSVYNEQFF.

The chain employs TRBV29-1 and TRBJ2-5, with a weak D call TRBD2 (6 bases). The germline CDR1 and CDR2 sequences are SQVTM and ANQGSEA. V was clipped by 3 bases and J by 5 bases, with 10 bases between them. This CDR3 contains 12 residues. CDR3: CSVEGREETQYF. The CDR3 DNA follows: TGCAGCGTTGAGGGCCGGGAGGAGACCCAGTACTTC.

The chain employs TRBV10-3 and TRBJ2-1, with 8 bases fitting TRBD2. This CDR3 is 16 amino acids long. V lost 2 bases and J lost 5; bases outside the gene matches: 8. Germline V gene data show CDR1 as ENHRY and CDR2 as SYGVKD. The CDR3 bases are TGTGCCATCAGTGAGCTGCCGGGGGGGGCACACAATGAGCAGTTCTTC. It translates to CAISELPGGAHNEQFF.

This chain links TRBV18 with TRBJ2-7; the match to TRBD2 covers 12 bases. The CDR3 totals 15 residues. The V gene end was trimmed by 6 bases and the J gene end by 1 base; junction bases not matched to a gene: 4. Germline CDR1 and CDR2: KGHSH and LQKENI. CDR3 sequence (DNA): TGTGCCAGCTCCCGGACTAGCGGGGATTCCTACGAGCAGTACTTC. Translating gives CASSRTSGDSYEQYF.

About this clone itself: Other DNA sequences in the sample encode the same CDR3. V usage is TRBV7-2 and J usage is TRBJ2-7; D gene uncertain. The CDR3 spans 13 residues. Trimming took off 3 bases at V and 1 base at J, with 7 bases between the two ends. Germline assignment: CDR1 SGHTA and CDR2 FQGNSA. The CDR3 bases are TGTGCCAGCAGCTTCGGACGGTCCTACGAGCAGTACTTC. Protein: CASSFGRSYEQYF.

The chain carries TRBV29-1 and TRBJ2-7; 8 bases agree with TRBD2. This CDR3 comprises 14 residues. V trimming: 1 base; J trimming: 0 bases; junction bases outside the gene matches: 2. Per the germline V gene, CDR1 is SQVTM and CDR2 is ANQGSEA. For the CDR3, the DNA is TGCAGCGTTGAAGCAGCGGGGGACTCCTACGAGCAGTACTTC. Protein: CSVEAAGDSYEQYF.

The table lists this clone with a few counts. The chain uses TRBV30 and TRBJ2-7; no reliable D call. V was clipped by 1 base and J by 2 bases, with 6 bases between them. This CDR3 spans 12 amino acids. The germline V gene has CDR1 GTSNPN and CDR2 SVGIG (reference sequence). CDR3 sequence: CAWSESTYEQYF. As DNA, the CDR3 is TGTGCCTGGAGTGAAAGTACCTACGAGCAGTACTTC.

The V call is TRBV30, the J call TRBJ1-1; maybe TRBD1 (5 bases). V gave up 3 bases and J gave up 6 bases, with 17 bases separating them. Germline assignment: CDR1 GTSNPN and CDR2 SVGIG (reference sequence). The CDR3 has 14 residues. The CDR3 bases are TGTGCCTGGAGGAATAAGACAGTGAGAGCTGAAGCTTTCTTT. It is translated as CAWRNKTVRAEAFF.

The chain carries TRBV4-1 and TRBJ2-2; D gene unclear. The CDR3 has 13 residues. The V end lost 1 base, the J end lost 5 bases, and 5 bases lay between the germline ends. CDR1 and CDR2 (germline): MGHRA, YSYEKL. In DNA form, the CDR3 reads TGCGCCAGCAGCCAAGTGGCTACCGGGGAGCTGTTTTTT. Translated, it gives CASSQVATGELFF.

The chain couples TRBV11-2 to TRBJ2-4, with TRBD2 as a possible D gene (6 bases). Between the trimmed V and J ends, which lost 2 bases and 0 bases, there was a span of 20 bases. This CDR3 contains 19 residues. Germline V gene data show CDR1 as SGHAT and CDR2 as FQNNGV. In DNA, the CDR3 is TGTGCCAGCAGCTTAAGTGCTAGCGCGGTATCACTAGCCAAAAACATTCAGTACTTC. Residues: CASSLSASAVSLAKNIQYF.

The J gene is TRBJ2-5, the V gene TRBV7-2; D uncertain. V was clipped by 7 bases and J by 1 base, with 10 bases between them. The CDR3 spans 13 residues. The germline V gene encodes CDR1 SGHTA and CDR2 FQGNSA. CDR3: CASIAPSQETQYF. For the CDR3, the DNA is TGTGCCAGCATCGCTCCGAGCCAAGAGACCCAGTACTTC. The whole variable domain, filled in from reference TRBV7-2 and TRBJ2-5, reads GAGVSQSPSNKVTEKGKDVELRCDPISGHTALYWYRQSLGQGLEFLIYFQGNSAPDKSGLPSDRFSAERTGGSVSTLTIQRTQQEDSAVYLCASIAPSQETQYFGPGTRLLVL.

This clone has a handful of counts. This chain uses TRBV4-2 with TRBJ1-2; 10 bases are a match to TRBD1. CDR1 and CDR2 from the germline V gene are LGHNA and YNFKEQ. V dropped 3 bases and J dropped 6; count of bases not matched to a gene: 7. The CDR3 covers 15 residues. In nucleotides, the CDR3 is TGTGCCAGCAGCCATCCCCGGGACAGGGGACATGGCTACACCTTC. Amino acids: CASSHPRDRGHGYTF.

The J gene is TRBJ1-5, the V gene TRBV30; TRBD1 matches 12 bases. Germline V CDR1 and CDR2: GTSNPN, SVGIG (reference sequence). Trimming removed 1 base from V and 3 bases from J; junction bases left unmatched: 4. The CDR3 has 16 residues. The CDR3 spells CAWSGGQGANNQPQHF. CDR3 coding DNA: TGTGCCTGGAGTGGGGGACAGGGGGCCAACAATCAGCCCCAGCATTTT.